The source of this TCR delta chain is a study of γδ T cells in repeated Plasmodium falciparum infection. Study summary: Malaria-naive adults were infected with P. falciparum NF54 four times over around 600 days. Some Malian samples span acute malaria episodes; others come from no-transmission periods.

This clone was observed at least ten times. TRG and TRD sequences were obtained from every sorted gammadelta sample. TCRdb reanalysed the multiplex PCR reads via CATT. This table holds under 60,000 delta-chain clones, over 1.5% found once. Vgamma9/Vdelta2+ and Vdelta2-negative gammadelta T cells were flow-sorted from PBMC for bulk sequencing. V was clipped by 5 bases and J by 3 bases; unmatched bases: 29. The CDR3 is made up of 23 amino acids. Germline V lookup: CDR1 TSWWSYY, CDR2 QGS. This clonotype was obtained from a pool of human donors (malaria-infected and uninfected, not separated). The chain uses TRDV1 and TRDJ1, with 11 bases lining up with TRDD3. The specimen was gamma-delta T cells from blood. Written as DNA, the CDR3 is TGTGCTCTTGGGCAGTATTCCGTAGACCACTGGGGGATAACGGTGGGGGACGCCGATAAACTCATCTTT. This codes for CALGQYSVDHWGITVGDADKLIF.